A single sample is the source of the 32 T cell receptor beta chains below, sequenced in a study of OX40 agonist ivuxolimab in advanced cancers. Sequenced by immunoSEQ multiplex PCR; TCRdb stores in-frame clones only, minus some. The repertoire includes roughly 65,000 clones, 80% to 85% of them detected once, and around 2% sits in the top ten. The sample in question was CD4+ or CD8+ T cells sorted from blood, obtained in a trial of the OX40 agonist ivuxolimab. The receptor set was obtained from an adult with an advanced solid tumor such as melanoma, head and neck, liver or kidney cancer.

This clone was detected only once. As DNA, the CDR3 is TGTGCCAGCTCATTACAGGGTTTGGGTCCCACCGGGGAGCTGTTTTTT. Translated, it gives CASSLQGLGPTGELFF. The rearrangement uses TRBV18 and TRBJ2-2, with D tentatively TRBD1 (6 bases). CDR3 length: 16 amino acids. Germline V gene data show CDR1 as KGHSH and CDR2 as LQKENI. V was trimmed by 5 bases and J by 4 bases, leaving 17 bases between them.

The chain carries TRBV7-8 and TRBJ2-1; either TRBD1 or TRBD2 may supply D (6 bases each). Trimming stripped 1 base from V and 7 bases from J, with 14 bases between. CDR1 is SGHVS and CDR2 is FQNEAQ in the germline V gene. The CDR3 has 15 amino acids. CDR3 loop: CASSLEGGRRNEQFF. The CDR3 DNA is TGTGCCAGCAGCTTAGAAGGGGGGCGGAGGAATGAGCAGTTCTTC.

The chain recombines TRBV9 with TRBJ2-1, with a possible D match to TRBD1 (5 bases). This CDR3 region has 16 residues. Trimming removed 6 bases at V and 1 base at J, with 17 bases between. Germline V gene sequence: CDR1 SGDLS, CDR2 YYNGEE. This CDR3 reads CASTSQIGASYNEQFF. In nucleotides, the CDR3 is TGTGCCAGCACCTCCCAAATTGGGGCTTCCTACAATGAGCAGTTCTTC.

The J gene is TRBJ2-1, the V gene TRBV18, with D hard to call. Germline V CDR1 and CDR2: KGHSH, LQKENI. Trimming removed 3 bases from V and 7 bases from J, with 7 bases in between. CDR3 length: 12 amino acids. The CDR3 nucleotides are TGTGCCAGCTCACCTGGACGAAATGAGCAGTTCTTC. Amino acids: CASSPGRNEQFF.

The V call is TRBV6-5, the J call TRBJ1-1, with D perhaps matching TRBD1 (5 bases). The CDR3 contains 15 residues. Trimming removed 4 bases at V and 4 bases at J, with 16 bases between. Germline CDR1 MNHEY, CDR2 SVGAGI. DNA for the CDR3: TGTGCCAGCAGTTCCCCGGGGCAGGGAGGCACTGAAGCTTTCTTT. As protein: CASSSPGQGGTEAFF.

This rearrangement joins TRBV7-2 to TRBJ2-3, with TRBD2 matching 9 bases. The V and J ends lost 5 bases and 2 bases, in that order; junction bases with no gene match: 5. CDR1 is SGHTA, CDR2 FQGNSA, per germline. This CDR3 has 15 amino acids. The CDR3 loop reads CASSPGTSTTDTQYF. CDR3 DNA: TGTGCCAGCAGCCCAGGGACTAGCACCACAGATACGCAGTATTTT. The full variable domain, in which reference TRBV7-2 and TRBJ2-3 provide the parts outside the CDR3, is GAGVSQSPSNKVTEKGKDVELRCDPISGHTALYWYRQSLGQGLEFLIYFQGNSAPDKSGLPSDRFSAERTGGSVSTLTIQRTQQEDSAVYLCASSPGTSTTDTQYFGPGTRLTVL.

V gene TRBV7-9 combines with J gene TRBJ2-1; 7 bases line up with TRBD2. Trimming cost V 5 bases and J 7 bases; bases outside gene matches: 14. CDR3 length: 16 residues. Germline values: CDR1 SEHNR, CDR2 FQNEAQ (reference sequence). Here the CDR3 reads CASSPVGGEERNEQFF. The CDR3 region has the DNA TGTGCCAGCAGCCCCGTGGGGGGGGAGGAGCGGAATGAGCAGTTCTTC.

This clone turned up a few times. V gene TRBV18 combines with J gene TRBJ2-5; 10 positions agree with TRBD1. The CDR3 extends over 15 amino acids. Germline CDR1 KGHSH, CDR2 LQKENI. V was pared by 6 bases and J by 9 bases, with 13 bases of the junction left unmatched. The CDR3 DNA follows: TGTGCCAGCTCCCCCGGGACAGGGGCGACCGGAGCCCAGTACTTC. It encodes CASSPGTGATGAQYF. Filled out from reference TRBV18 and TRBJ2-5, the complete variable domain reads NAGVMQNPRHLVRRRGQEARLRCSPMKGHSHVYWYRQLPEEGLKFMVYLQKENIIDESGMPKERFSAEFPKEGPSILRIQQVVRGDSAAYFCASSPGTGATGAQYFGPGTRLLVL.

V and J are TRBV5-5 and TRBJ1-2; D not certain. This CDR3 has 15 amino acids. V dropped 2 bases and J dropped 4 bases, with 15 bases sitting between them. Germline assignment: CDR1 SGHKS and CDR2 YYEKEE (reference sequence). The CDR3 DNA reads as TGTGCCAGCAGCTTACTACCTACAGATAGCTATGGCTACACCTTC. It codes for CASSLLPTDSYGYTF.

This clone was detected only a few times. This rearrangement joins TRBV7-6 to TRBJ1-5; D not resolved. Per germline, CDR1 SGHVS and CDR2 FNYEAQ. Trimming left V 4 bases short and J 4 bases short, with 8 bases between. The CDR3 runs to 13 residues. CDR3 bases: TGTGCCAGCAGCTCAGACCAGAATCAGCCCCAGCATTTT. Its translation is CASSSDQNQPQHF. Full variable domain (missing parts from reference TRBV7-6 and TRBJ1-5): GAGVSQSPRYKVTKRGQDVALRCDPISGHVSLYWYRQALGQGPEFLTYFNYEAQQDKSGLPNDRFSAERPEGSISTLTIQRTEQRDSAMYRCASSSDQNQPQHFGDGTRLSIL.

This clone was seen more than once but under ten times. The CDR3 protein is CASSLGGTRKEQYF. The CDR3 DNA is TGTGCCAGCAGCCTAGGGGGGACTAGGAAAGAGCAGTACTTC. V usage is TRBV7-9 and J usage is TRBJ2-7, with 8 bases fitting TRBD2. There are 14 residues in the CDR3. The germline V gene encodes CDR1 SEHNR and CDR2 FQNEAQ (reference sequence). Unmatched junction bases numbered 10, after V lost 5 bases and J lost 7 bases.

This rearrangement joins TRBV11-3 to TRBJ2-3; 8 bases line up with TRBD2. The length of the CDR3 is 15 residues. Germline CDR1 and CDR2: SGHNT and YENEEA. The V segment lost 1 base and the J segment 2 bases; nucleotides outside the gene matches: 2. The DNA of the CDR3 is TGTGCCAGCAGCTTAGGTAGCGGGGTCACAGATACGCAGTATTTT. This sequence encodes CASSLGSGVTDTQYF.

The V and J genes are TRBV18 and TRBJ2-3; D tentatively reads TRBD1 or TRBD2 (5 bases each). The CDR3 length is 14 residues. The germline V gene encodes CDR1 KGHSH and CDR2 LQKENI. The V and J ends lost 3 bases and 5 bases respectively, with 12 bases between them. The CDR3 DNA reads TGTGCCAGCTCACCGGGACCTGGGGGAGATACGCAGTATTTT. Translating gives CASSPGPGGDTQYF.

The V call is TRBV14, the J call TRBJ1-4, with D uncertain. V lost 1 base, J lost 7 bases, and 16 bases lay in between. The CDR3 sequence is 16 residues long. The germline V gene encodes CDR1 SGHDN and CDR2 FVKESK. CDR3 DNA sequence: TGTGCCAGCAGCCAAGTCGGCCGCTCCCGGAGTGAAAAACTGTTTTTT. It codes for CASSQVGRSRSEKLFF.

The chain employs TRBV7-2 and TRBJ2-7; D is uncertain. V was pared by 1 base and J by 1 base, with 5 bases between. Germline V gene lookup returns CDR1 SGHTA and CDR2 FQGNSA. This CDR3 contains 13 residues. CDR3 residues: CASSLGPSYEQYF. The CDR3 DNA reads TGTGCCAGCAGCTTAGGGCCATCCTACGAGCAGTACTTC. Complete variable domain (other parts from reference TRBV7-2 and TRBJ2-7): GAGVSQSPSNKVTEKGKDVELRCDPISGHTALYWYRQSLGQGLEFLIYFQGNSAPDKSGLPSDRFSAERTGGSVSTLTIQRTQQEDSAVYLCASSLGPSYEQYFGPGTRLTVT.

There are a few counts of this clone. This rearrangement joins TRBV18 to TRBJ2-2, with D possibly being TRBD2 (5 bases). The length of the CDR3 is 13 residues. The V and J ends lost 2 bases and 7 bases respectively, with 8 bases between them. Looked up from germline, CDR1 is KGHSH and CDR2 is LQKENI. CDR3 sequence reads: CASSPNEGGELFF. The CDR3, as DNA: TGTGCCAGCTCACCAAATGAGGGCGGGGAGCTGTTTTTT.

J is TRBJ2-1 and V is TRBV7-8, with 11 bases fitting TRBD2. The CDR3 contains 20 residues. CDR1 and CDR2 (germline): SGHVS, FQNEAQ. V lost 1 base and J lost 7; bases outside the gene matches: 18. The chain's CDR3 is CASSLGPLAGGTFRSNEQFF. CDR3 coding DNA: TGTGCCAGCAGCTTAGGCCCGCTAGCGGGGGGAACCTTTAGAAGTAATGAGCAGTTCTTC. Filled out from reference TRBV7-8 and TRBJ2-1, the complete variable domain reads GAGVSQSPRYKVAKRGQDVALRCDPISGHVSLFWYQQALGQGPEFLTYFQNEAQLDKSGLPSDRFFAERPEGSVSTLKIQRTQQEDSAVYLCASSLGPLAGGTFRSNEQFFGPGTRLTVL.

This sequence joins TRBV20-1 and TRBJ1-1; D is unclear. The CDR3 runs to 11 residues. V lost 3 bases and J 5 bases, leaving 7 bases between the germline ends. Germline CDR1 DFQATT, CDR2 SNEGSKA (reference sequence). The CDR3 spells CSASSRTEAFF. The CDR3 DNA reads as TGCAGTGCTAGCAGTAGGACTGAAGCTTTCTTT.

This chain links TRBV11-2 with TRBJ2-7; a weak D match, TRBD1 (5 bases). The V gene lost 7 bases and the J gene lost 6 bases, with 19 bases spanning the gap. This CDR3 region has 14 residues. Germline CDR1 is SGHAT and CDR2 is FQNNGV. The chain's CDR3 is CASTQGSGWREQYF. For the CDR3, the DNA is TGTGCCAGCACCCAGGGTTCAGGGTGGCGCGAGCAGTACTTC.

This chain connects TRBV28 to TRBJ2-7; 7 bases agree with TRBD2. The CDR3 covers 14 residues. CDR1 and CDR2 from the germline V gene are MDHEN and SYDVKM. V dropped 3 bases and J dropped 7; count of bases not matched to a gene: 9. CDR3 coding DNA: TGTGCCAGCAGTTTGGAGGGAGGGCAGAGGGAGCAGTACTTC. Translation: CASSLEGGQREQYF.

This clone was recorded a few times. The chain links TRBV19 to TRBJ2-2; 9 bases are a match to TRBD1. There are 15 residues in the CDR3. Losses at the gene ends were 7 bases for V and 6 bases for J; bases not matched to a gene: 9. The germline CDR1 and CDR2 sequences are LNHDA and SQIVND (reference sequence). The CDR3 bases are TGTGCCAGTACCCCGGGACAGGGTTGGCCCGGGGAGCTGTTTTTT. It is translated as CASTPGQGWPGELFF.

V and J are TRBV30 and TRBJ2-5, with 9 bases matching TRBD1. Trimming cost V 5 bases and J 6 bases; bases outside gene matches: 7. The CDR3 is 13 residues long. CDR1 GTSNPN and CDR2 SVGIG come from the germline V gene (reference sequence). CDR3 nucleotides: TGTGCCTGGGACAGGGGGGACGGGAAGACCCAGTACTTC. It encodes CAWDRGDGKTQYF.

This sequence joins TRBV7-9 and TRBJ2-1; either TRBD1 or TRBD2 may supply D (6 bases each). This CDR3 contains 16 residues. CDR1 and CDR2 (germline): SEHNR, FQNEAQ (reference sequence). V lost 1 base to trimming and J lost 7 bases, with 17 bases between them. CDR3 loop: CASSLEYGGGWNEQFF. Written as DNA, the CDR3 is TGTGCCAGCAGCTTAGAGTACGGGGGCGGGTGGAATGAGCAGTTCTTC. Filled out from reference TRBV7-9 and TRBJ2-1, the complete variable domain reads DTGVSQNPRHKITKRGQNVTFRCDPISEHNRLYWYRQTLGQGPEFLTYFQNEAQLEKSRLLSDRFSAERPKGSFSTLEIQRTEQGDSAMYLCASSLEYGGGWNEQFFGPGTRLTVL.

The V gene is TRBV27, the J gene TRBJ2-3, with 11 bases fitting TRBD2. This CDR3 contains 16 residues. CDR1 and CDR2 (germline): MNHEY, SMNVEV (reference sequence). This CDR3 reads CAGSQASGGQGDTQYF. Written as DNA, the CDR3 is TGTGCAGGCTCCCAGGCTAGCGGGGGGCAGGGAGATACGCAGTATTTT.

The V and J genes are TRBV19 and TRBJ1-2, with TRBD1 identical over 9 bases. Germline V CDR1 and CDR2: LNHDA, SQIVND (reference sequence). CDR3 length: 15 amino acids. The J segment lost 5 bases and the V segment lost 4 bases, leaving 8 bases of the junction unmatched. The CDR3 protein is CASSKPGTGWYGYTF. The DNA of the CDR3 is TGTGCCAGTAGTAAGCCGGGGACAGGGTGGTATGGCTACACCTTC. The entire variable domain, with the rest obtained from reference TRBV19 and TRBJ1-2, is as follows: DGGITQSPKYLFRKEGQNVTLSCEQNLNHDAMYWYRQDPGQGLRLIYYSQIVNDFQKGDIAEGYSVSREKKESFPLTVTSAQKNPTAFYLCASSKPGTGWYGYTFGSGTRLTVV.

The chain joins TRBV10-1 to TRBJ2-1; tentative D call: TRBD2 (7 bases). In germline, CDR1 is WNHNN, CDR2 SYGVQD (reference sequence). This CDR3 is 15 amino acids long. Trimming stripped 5 bases from V and 6 bases from J, with 17 bases between. In DNA form, the CDR3 reads TGCGCCAGCAGTTGGGGGGGGGCCGTAACCAATGAGCAGTTCTTC. Amino acid sequence: CASSWGGAVTNEQFF.

This CDR3 is CASSEMGYEQYF. CDR3 nucleotide sequence: TGCGCCAGCAGTGAGATGGGCTACGAGCAGTACTTC. The V gene is TRBV10-2, the J gene TRBJ2-7; D unclear. Germline CDR1 and CDR2: WSHSY and SAAADI. With 2 bases removed from V and 3 bases from J, the gap between germline ends came to 5 bases. The CDR3 has 12 residues.

Only one count was recorded for this clone. The genes are TRBV28 and TRBJ1-2; no clear D gene. CDR3 length equals 11 residues. Germline loops: CDR1 MDHEN, CDR2 SYDVKM. V lost 5 bases, J lost 7 bases, and 8 bases lay in between. CDR3 loop: CASSPRFGYTF. CDR3 coding DNA: TGTGCCAGCAGTCCAAGGTTTGGCTACACCTTC.

This chain links TRBV6-1 with TRBJ2-1; the D is unclear. V was cut by 6 bases and J by 5 bases, with 11 bases left in between. The CDR3 spans 13 residues. The germline gives CDR1 MNHNS, CDR2 SASEGT. CDR3 coding DNA: TGTGCCAGCAGCGCCTATGGGAACAATGAGCAGTTCTTC. Amino acids: CASSAYGNNEQFF.

The chain joins TRBV11-2 to TRBJ1-3; 7 bases map to TRBD1. The V segment lost 1 base and the J segment 6 bases; nucleotides outside the gene matches: 3. The germline V gene encodes CDR1 SGHAT and CDR2 FQNNGV. The CDR3 runs to 14 residues. As DNA, the CDR3 is TGTGCCAGCAGCTTAGGGGGACAGAAAAACACCATATATTTT. This sequence encodes CASSLGGQKNTIYF. The complete variable domain, with remaining parts taken from reference TRBV11-2 and TRBJ1-3, reads EAGVAQSPRYKIIEKRQSVAFWCNPISGHATLYWYQQILGQGPKLLIQFQNNGVVDDSQLPKDRFSAERLKGVDSTLKIQPAKLEDSAVYLCASSLGGQKNTIYFGEGSWLTVV.

The sample holds one count of this clone. The gene calls are TRBV6-1 and TRBJ1-1, with 8 bases fitting TRBD1. The germline gives CDR1 MNHNS, CDR2 SASEGT. The V and J ends lost 5 bases and 5 bases, in that order; junction bases with no gene match: 4. The CDR3 spans 13 residues. CDR3 nucleotides: TGTGCCAGCAGTCGACAGGGGTGGACTGAAGCTTTCTTT. It specifies CASSRQGWTEAFF.

This chain uses TRBV16 with TRBJ2-7; a weak D match, TRBD1 (6 bases). The germline V gene encodes CDR1 KGHSY and CDR2 FQNENV. This CDR3 has 13 amino acids. V shed 4 bases and J shed 5 bases, with 12 bases lying between them. The CDR3 nucleotides are TGTGCCAGCAGCCGCAGCAGGGGTAACGAGCAGTACTTC. Translating gives CASSRSRGNEQYF.